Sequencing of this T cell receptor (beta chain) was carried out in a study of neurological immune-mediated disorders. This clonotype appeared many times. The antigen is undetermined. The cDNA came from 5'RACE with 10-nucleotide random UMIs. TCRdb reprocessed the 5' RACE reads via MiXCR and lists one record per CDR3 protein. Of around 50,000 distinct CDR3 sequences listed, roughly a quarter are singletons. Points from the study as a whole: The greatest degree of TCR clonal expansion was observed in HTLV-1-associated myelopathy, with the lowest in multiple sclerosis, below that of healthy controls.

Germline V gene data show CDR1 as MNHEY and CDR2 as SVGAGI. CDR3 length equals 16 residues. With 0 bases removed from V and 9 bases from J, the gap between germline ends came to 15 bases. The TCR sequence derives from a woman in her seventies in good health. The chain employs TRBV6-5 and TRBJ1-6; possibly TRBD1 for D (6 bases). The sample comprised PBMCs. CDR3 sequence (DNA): TGTGCCAGCAGTTACTCGCGAGTACAGGGAGGTTCACCCCTCCACTTT. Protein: CASSYSRVQGGSPLHF.